The next 28 T cell receptor beta chains were all read from a single sample in a study of blood T cell repertoires in COVID-19. Measured with immunoSEQ multiplex PCR; TCRdb has only the in-frame clones, and not every one. The table shows roughly 130,000 clones, with 84% occurring only once. The sample consisted of peripheral blood. These receptors came from a woman aged 55 to 70 with acute or convalescent COVID-19.

The rearrangement links TRBV7-8 to TRBJ1-4; D call uncertain. The germline V gene encodes CDR1 SGHVS and CDR2 FQNEAQ. This CDR3 has 15 amino acids. V was trimmed by 1 base and J by 7 bases, leaving 13 bases between them. The CDR3 DNA reads as TGTGCCAGCAGCTTAGTTAGGAGGGCGGGTGAAAAACTGTTTTTT. This encodes CASSLVRRAGEKLFF.

V and J are TRBV6-5 and TRBJ1-2; D remains unclear. The V end lost 0 bases, the J end lost 10 bases, and 9 bases lay between the germline ends. The germline gives CDR1 MNHEY, CDR2 SVGAGI. This CDR3 contains 12 residues. The CDR3 region has the DNA TGTGCCAGCAGTTACTCGAGACTACACTACACCTTC. Translation gives CASSYSRLHYTF.

V gene TRBV30 combines with J gene TRBJ2-2; no clear D. This CDR3 contains 13 residues. V was pared by 4 bases and J by 2 bases, with 8 bases between. The germline V gene encodes CDR1 GTSNPN and CDR2 SVGIG (reference sequence). As DNA, the CDR3 is TGTGCCTGGACGTACAGTAACACCGGGGAGCTGTTTTTT. This sequence encodes CAWTYSNTGELFF. Full variable domain (outside the CDR3, taken from reference TRBV30 and TRBJ2-2): SQTIHQWPATLVQPVGSPLSLECTVEGTSNPNLYWYRQAAGRGLQLLFYSVGIGQISSEVPQNLSASRPQDRQFILSSKKLLLSDSGFYLCAWTYSNTGELFFGEGSRLTVL.

This chain connects TRBV29-1 to TRBJ2-1; D possibly corresponds to TRBD1 (6 bases). This CDR3 region has 14 residues. Germline CDR1 and CDR2: SQVTM and ANQGSEA. Trimming pared 7 bases from V and 1 base from J, leaving 14 bases between. The CDR3 reads CSADRLTSYNEQFF. CDR3 coding DNA: TGCAGCGCGGACAGACTAACTTCCTACAATGAGCAGTTCTTC.

This chain joins TRBV2 and TRBJ1-3; D is uncertain. V lost 7 bases and J 0 bases, leaving 16 bases between the germline ends. The CDR3 covers 16 residues. Germline lookup yields CDR1 SNHLY and CDR2 FYNNEI. DNA of the CDR3: TGTGCCAGCACTGATTTTGAGGCTTTCTCTGGAAACACCATATATTTT. This translates into CASTDFEAFSGNTIYF. The full variable domain, with the rest looked up from reference TRBV2 and TRBJ1-3, is EPEVTQTPSHQVTQMGQEVILRCVPISNHLYFYWYRQILGQKVEFLVSFYNNEISEKSEIFDDQFSVERPDGSNFTLKIRSTKLEDSAMYFCASTDFEAFSGNTIYFGEGSWLTVV.

This clone has only one observation. The rearrangement uses TRBV9 and TRBJ1-1, with D tentatively TRBD1 (5 bases). V lost 3 bases, J lost 4 bases, and 10 bases lay in between. CDR3 length equals 13 residues. Per the germline V gene, CDR1 is SGDLS and CDR2 is YYNGEE. The CDR3 nucleotides read TGTGCCAGCAGCGCGCTAGGGGCCACTGAAGCTTTCTTT. Its translation is CASSALGATEAFF. The complete variable domain, with remaining parts taken from reference TRBV9 and TRBJ1-1, reads DSGVTQTPKHLITATGQRVTLRCSPRSGDLSVYWYQQSLDQGLQFLIQYYNGEERAKGNILERFSAQQFPDLHSELNLSSLELGDSALYFCASSALGATEAFFGQGTRLTVV.

This clone was counted once. The V call is TRBV3-1 (or the pseudogene TRBV3-2), the J call TRBJ1-1; D remains unclear. Trimming took 8 bases from V and 8 from J, leaving 15 bases between them. The CDR3 is made up of 12 amino acids. Per germline, CDR1 LGHDT and CDR2 YNNKEL (reference sequence). This CDR3 is CASLNPGGEAFF. The CDR3 DNA reads TGTGCCAGCCTCAATCCCGGAGGGGAAGCTTTCTTT.

The chain uses TRBV5-1 and TRBJ1-2, with D unresolved. The germline gives CDR1 SGHRS, CDR2 YFSETQ. The CDR3 has 12 residues. Trimming stripped 0 bases from V and 6 bases from J, with 6 bases between. The chain's CDR3 is CASSLGRDGYTF. In nucleotides, the CDR3 is TGCGCCAGCAGCTTGGGGAGAGATGGCTACACCTTC. Supplemented by reference TRBV5-1 and TRBJ1-2, the full variable domain reads KAGVTQTPRYLIKTRGQQVTLSCSPISGHRSVSWYQQTPGQGLQFLFEYFSETQRNKGNFPGRFSGRQFSNSRSEMNVSTLELGDSALYLCASSLGRDGYTFGSGTRLTVV.

This chain links TRBV30 with TRBJ2-7; D is unclear. The CDR3 extends over 12 amino acids. V was clipped by 4 bases and J by 1 base, with 8 bases between them. Germline values: CDR1 GTSNPN, CDR2 SVGIG (reference sequence). The CDR3 here is CAWITLSYEQYF. The CDR3 DNA follows: TGTGCCTGGATTACCCTATCCTACGAGCAGTACTTC.

J is TRBJ1-1 and V is TRBV6-5, with a weak D call TRBD1 (5 bases). The CDR3 spans 13 residues. Trimming took 8 bases from V and 4 from J, leaving 14 bases between them. Germline loops: CDR1 MNHEY, CDR2 SVGAGI. CDR3 DNA: TGTGCCAGCTGGCGCAGGGCTGTCACTGAAGCTTTCTTT. Translation gives CASWRRAVTEAFF.

CDR3 bases: TGCGCCAGCAGTCGCGTACAGGGTTTAGCAAGAGGCTACACCTTC. It specifies CASSRVQGLARGYTF. The V call is TRBV5-1, the J call TRBJ1-2, with D perhaps matching TRBD1 (6 bases). The CDR3 consists of 15 residues. From germline, CDR1 is SGHRS and CDR2 YFSETQ. Trimming took 5 bases from V and 8 from J, leaving 22 bases between them.

The V gene is TRBV19, the J gene TRBJ1-2, with D possibly matching TRBD1 (5 bases). V was shortened by 5 bases and J by 0 bases, with 13 bases between the two germline ends. Germline V CDR1 and CDR2: LNHDA, SQIVND (reference sequence). The CDR3 contains 15 residues. The CDR3, as DNA: TGTGCCAGTAGTCGGGCAGGGATGGCTAACTATGGCTACACCTTC. Translation: CASSRAGMANYGYTF.

The sample holds one count of this clone. The chain links TRBV11-2 to TRBJ1-2, with D possibly TRBD1 on 5 matching bases. Per the germline V gene, CDR1 is SGHAT and CDR2 is FQNNGV. This CDR3 region has 14 residues. The V gene lost 1 base and the J gene lost 2 bases, with 8 bases spanning the gap. DNA for the CDR3: TGTGCCAGCAGCTTAGGGGCAGGGAACTATGGCTACACCTTC. This codes for CASSLGAGNYGYTF.

The rearrangement links TRBV7-3 to TRBJ2-3; D is ambiguous. Per the germline V gene, CDR1 is SGHTA and CDR2 is FQGTGA. V was shortened by 6 bases and J by 3 bases, with 10 bases between the two germline ends. The CDR3 runs 13 residues. CDR3 coding DNA: TGTGCCAGCAGGGCAGGTTTGACAGATACGCAGTATTTT. It yields the protein CASRAGLTDTQYF.

The chain is built from TRBV10-2 and TRBJ2-5; tentative D call: TRBD1 (5 bases). Between the trimmed V and J ends, which lost 0 bases and 3 bases, there was a span of 11 bases. The length of the CDR3 is 15 residues. The germline gives CDR1 WSHSY, CDR2 SAAADI. The CDR3 is CASSESAGQKETQYF. In nucleotides, the CDR3 is TGCGCCAGCAGTGAGTCGGCAGGGCAGAAAGAGACCCAGTACTTC.

This clone appeared a few times. The chain recombines TRBV3-1 (or the pseudogene TRBV3-2) with TRBJ2-7; D is uncertain. The CDR3 is made up of 15 amino acids. Trimming removed 0 bases at V and 3 bases at J, with 12 bases between. Germline values: CDR1 LGHDT, CDR2 YNNKEL (reference sequence). The CDR3 is CASSQDWAQNYEQYF. In nucleotides, the CDR3 is TGTGCCAGCAGCCAAGATTGGGCACAAAACTACGAGCAGTACTTC.

This clone was recorded a few times. This chain connects TRBV30 to TRBJ1-1, with D uncertain. The CDR3 has 14 residues. Deletions cut 5 bases from V and 4 bases from J, with 17 bases between. The germline V gene encodes CDR1 GTSNPN and CDR2 SVGIG (reference sequence). CDR3 coding DNA: TGTGCCTGGTCGATAACAGTGGCCGGCACTGAAGCTTTCTTT. Encoded protein: CAWSITVAGTEAFF.

J is TRBJ1-3 and V is TRBV5-1; maybe TRBD1 (6 bases). Germline V lookup: CDR1 SGHRS, CDR2 YFSETQ. Trimming took off 0 bases at V and 8 bases at J, with 18 bases between the two ends. The CDR3 consists of 16 residues. The CDR3 is CASSLVGQPSGHTIYF. The CDR3 coding sequence is TGCGCCAGCAGCTTGGTTGGACAGCCGAGCGGCCACACCATATATTTT.

In its sample, this clone was seen once. V and J are TRBV27 and TRBJ1-3; tentative D call: TRBD1 (5 bases). CDR1 and CDR2 from the germline V gene are MNHEY and SMNVEV (reference sequence). This CDR3 comprises 14 residues. V was trimmed by 6 bases and J by 4 bases, leaving 13 bases between them. The CDR3 region is CASRGWGFGNTIYF. The CDR3 bases are TGTGCCAGCAGGGGTTGGGGCTTCGGAAACACCATATATTTT.

CDR3 bases: TGTGCCAGCAGGGCCGGGAGGTATGAAAAACTGTTTTTT. It specifies CASRAGRYEKLFF. This chain links TRBV6-5 with TRBJ1-4; no clear D gene. Germline CDR1 is MNHEY and CDR2 is SVGAGI. Trimming removed 6 bases at V and 6 bases at J, with 11 bases between. The CDR3 is 13 residues long.

This rearrangement joins TRBV6-1 to TRBJ1-5; 7 bases map to TRBD1. The CDR3 is made up of 14 amino acids. Trimming at V came to 3 bases and at J to 4 bases, leaving 3 bases not matched to a gene. Germline loops: CDR1 MNHNS, CDR2 SASEGT. The DNA for the CDR3 is TGTGCCAGCAGTGACAGGGGGAAAAATCAGCCCCAGCATTTT. Encoded protein: CASSDRGKNQPQHF.

The chain uses TRBV27 and TRBJ2-1, with 12 bases matching TRBD2. Germline-derived CDR1 and CDR2 are MNHEY and SMNVEV (reference sequence). J gave up 7 bases and V 5 bases, and 6 bases lay outside the gene matches. This CDR3 has 15 residues. The CDR3 nucleotides are TGTGCCAGCAGTCCCCAACTAGCGGGGGGTAATGAGCAGTTCTTC. Protein: CASSPQLAGGNEQFF.

The V gene is TRBV6-5, the J gene TRBJ1-5, with TRBD1 as a possible D gene (5 bases). Trimming shortened V by 6 bases and J by 0 bases, and 12 bases separated the two germline ends. CDR1 and CDR2 (germline): MNHEY, SVGAGI. This CDR3 comprises 15 residues. DNA for the CDR3: TGTGCCAGCAGGTCTACAGGATATAGCAATCAGCCCCAGCATTTT. This encodes CASRSTGYSNQPQHF.

In DNA, the CDR3 is TGTGCCAGCAGCCAAGATTTCGGGTCGGGAAACGGCGGCTACACCTTC. Its translation: CASSQDFGSGNGGYTF. The chain combines TRBV3-1 (or the pseudogene TRBV3-2) with TRBJ1-2; D remains unclear. V lost 0 bases, J lost 8 bases, and 19 bases lay in between. From germline, CDR1 is LGHDT and CDR2 YNNKEL (reference sequence). The CDR3 contains 16 residues.

This clone was detected many times. CDR3 amino acids: CASTGTEAFF. CDR3 coding DNA: TGTGCCTCCACCGGGACAGAAGCTTTCTTT. The chain recombines TRBV30 with TRBJ1-1; D perhaps matches TRBD1 (6 bases). The CDR3 spans 10 residues. The germline V gene encodes CDR1 GTSNPN and CDR2 SVGIG (reference sequence). V was shortened by 7 bases and J by 8 bases, with 11 bases between the two germline ends.

The chain has TRBV7-9 and TRBJ1-6, with D unresolved. Germline CDR1 and CDR2: SEHNR and FQNEAQ (reference sequence). The CDR3 extends over 13 amino acids. Trimming cost V 1 base and J 11 bases, with 9 bases left between them. The CDR3 reads CASSLGAAPPLHF. The CDR3 region has the DNA TGTGCCAGCAGCTTAGGAGCAGCGCCACCCCTCCACTTT. Using reference TRBV7-9 and TRBJ1-6 for the parts outside the CDR3, the full variable domain is DTGVSQNPRHKITKRGQNVTFRCDPISEHNRLYWYRQTLGQGPEFLTYFQNEAQLEKSRLLSDRFSAERPKGSFSTLEIQRTEQGDSAMYLCASSLGAAPPLHFGNGTRLTVT.

In this sample, this clone turned up a few times. The chain employs TRBV29-1 and TRBJ1-2; 7 positions agree with TRBD1. The CDR3 is 11 residues long. CDR1 SQVTM and CDR2 ANQGSEA come from the germline V gene. The trim removed 6 bases at V and 6 bases at J, leaving 4 bases unmatched. The CDR3 bases are TGCAGCGTCCGAACAGGGGATGGCTACACCTTC. Its translation is CSVRTGDGYTF.

CDR3 in amino acids: CASSAGTGGIIETQYF. DNA of the CDR3: TGTGCCAGCAGCGCCGGGACAGGGGGTATTATAGAGACCCAGTACTTC. This chain connects TRBV9 to TRBJ2-5; 11 bases are shared with TRBD1. CDR1 and CDR2 (germline): SGDLS, YYNGEE. Trimming removed 3 bases from V and 4 bases from J; junction bases left unmatched: 8. The length of the CDR3 is 16 residues.